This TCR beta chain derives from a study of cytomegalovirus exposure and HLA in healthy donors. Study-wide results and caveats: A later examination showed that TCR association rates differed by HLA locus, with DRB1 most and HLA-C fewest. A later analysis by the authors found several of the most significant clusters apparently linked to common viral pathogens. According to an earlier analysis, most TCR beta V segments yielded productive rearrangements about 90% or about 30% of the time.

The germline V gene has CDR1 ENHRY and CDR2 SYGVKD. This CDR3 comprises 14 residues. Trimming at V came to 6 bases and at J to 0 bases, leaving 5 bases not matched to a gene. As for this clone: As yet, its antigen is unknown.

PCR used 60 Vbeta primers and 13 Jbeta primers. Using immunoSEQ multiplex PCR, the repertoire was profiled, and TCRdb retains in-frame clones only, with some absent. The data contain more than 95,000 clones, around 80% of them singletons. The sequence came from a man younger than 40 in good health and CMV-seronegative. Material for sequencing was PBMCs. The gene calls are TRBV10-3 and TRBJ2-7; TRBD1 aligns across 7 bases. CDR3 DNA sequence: TGTGCCATCAGCGACAGGGCGAACTCCTACGAGCAGTACTTC. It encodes CAISDRANSYEQYF.